The clone carrying this T cell receptor beta chain was seen once. Its antigen is unidentified. 13 Jbeta primers and 60 Vbeta primers were used for the PCR. Sequencing used immunoSEQ multiplex PCR; TCRdb keeps in-frame clones, though not all of them. The sample lists 140,000 or so clones, about 80% occurring once. The CDR3 length is 19 residues. Trimming took 2 bases from V and 0 from J; bases not matched to a gene: 12. Per the germline V gene, CDR1 is MGHRA and CDR2 is YSYEKL. This entry comes from a study of cytomegalovirus exposure and HLA in healthy donors. Regarding the study as a whole: A later analysis found that most CMV-associated TCR beta chains appeared HLA-restricted. Most likely, a cluster of highly shared sequence variants arose as a sequencing artifact. In a later analysis, HLA-C alleles had the fewest associated TCRs, DRB1 alleles the most. In a later analysis, TCR beta V- and J-gene trimming was associated with a missense DCLRE1C variant.

The sample comprised PBMCs. V gene TRBV4-1 combines with J gene TRBJ2-7, with TRBD2 matching over 11 bases. The clonotype comes from a woman in her fifties or sixties in good health and CMV-seropositive. The CDR3 loop reads CASSQLPPASGRSSYEQYF. The CDR3, as DNA: TGCGCCAGCAGCCAACTTCCCCCCGCTAGCGGGAGGAGCTCCTACGAGCAGTACTTC.